This T cell receptor (beta chain) was documented in a study of T cell repertoires in cytomegalovirus infection. With regard to this clonotype: At one end, the junction sequence differs from germline, possibly due to a read error.

TCRdb called the reads again in MiXCR, with one record for every CDR3 protein. This sample yields roughly 630,000 distinct CDR3 sequences, of which roughly 26% are seen a single time; 8% belongs to the top ten. CDR3 length: 17 amino acids. Germline V lookup: CDR1 SGHDN, CDR2 FVKESK. This sequence was found in a human donor in good health (CMV status not recorded). Some clones in this sample may be carry-over from other donors' samples. This chain joins TRBV14 and TRBJ1-4, with a possible D match to TRBD1 (6 bases). Sequenced input: CD8+ T cells from PBMCs. Here the CDR3 DNA reads TGTGCCAGCAGCCAAGATATAATGACAGGAGTAGATGAAAAACAGTTTTTT. Translating gives CASSQDIMTGVDEKQFF.